The table lists the clone carrying this TCR beta chain with a few counts. Template was bulk tumor genomic DNA, 450 to 750 ng per sample. Multiple biopsies spaced far apart were taken from each primary tumor during surgery. The cohort was untreated, with newly diagnosed non-small cell lung cancer undergoing curative surgery. The sample is drawn from a study of immune heterogeneity within non-small cell lung tumors. TCR beta CDR3 was amplified by multiplex PCR, first round roughly 10 cycles, 32 V and 13 J primers. In TCRdb, the multiplex PCR reads were re-called with MiXCR into one record per CDR3 protein. The sample consists of roughly 15,000 distinct CDR3 sequences, more than 30% of them appearing once. The length of the CDR3 is 14 residues. From germline, CDR1 is MNHNS and CDR2 SASEGT. The V gene lost 8 bases and the J gene lost 7 bases, with 20 bases spanning the gap.

The sample consisted of lung tumor tissue. This receptor was obtained from a woman aged 45 to 65 with non-small cell lung cancer. V is TRBV6-1 and J is TRBJ1-2; TRBD1 might be the D (6 bases). The CDR3 loop reads CASEAGTSRVGYTF. The CDR3 nucleotides read TGTGCCAGCGAGGCGGGGACATCTCGGGTTGGCTACACCTTC.